Sequencing of this T cell receptor beta chain was carried out in a study of spatial heterogeneity in lung cancer. Overall study: Alpha-chain sequences were detected in numbers that were consistently lower than beta-chain sequences. TCR transcript abundance in tumor regions was strongly correlated with the T cell module score obtained from matched bulk RNA-seq. Study-wide findings and caveats: Intratumoral expanded alpha and beta TCR counts were found to track tumor mutation counts. Coverage of tumor T cells, by estimate, reached around 6.3% for alpha chains and 11% to 15% for beta chains. Tracking of ubiquitous and regional nonsynonymous mutations by counts of ubiquitous and regional expanded TCRs, respectively, was seen.

Time point defined: sample taken at primary tumor resection. This clonotype came up a few times. Antigen: not known. J lost 1 base, V lost 11 bases, and 14 bases had no gene match. The CDR3 contains 16 residues. The germline gives CDR1 MDHEN, CDR2 SYDVKM. TCRdb independently ran MiXCR on the 5' RACE reads; one entry per CDR3 protein. This repertoire shows 9,200 or so distinct CDR3 sequences, roughly 8.4% found once; its top ten account for around a quarter. The chain has TRBV28 and TRBJ2-3, with TRBD1 matching over 8 bases. Sequencing was performed on lung tumor tissue, taken at surgery. This TCR was recovered from a male donor with early-stage non-small cell lung cancer. DNA for the CDR3: TGTGCCTCCCAGGGTCGACAGGGGTTTGGCACAGATACGCAGTATTTT. Amino acid sequence: CASQGRQGFGTDTQYF.